This record concerns one T cell receptor (beta chain) sequence. Its specificity is not known. The source of the sample is a study of cytomegalovirus exposure and HLA in healthy donors. CDR3 length: 15 residues. The V and J ends lost 4 bases and 0 bases, in that order; junction bases with no gene match: 3. Germline V gene data show CDR1 as LGHNA and CDR2 as YNFKEQ. The donors (healthy individuals) were bone marrow donors. The PCR made use of 60 Vbeta and 13 Jbeta primers. TCRdb's copy holds only in-frame clones and misses some; the assay was immunoSEQ multiplex PCR. Of 70,000 to 100,000 clones in the sample, approximately 80% were seen once. General study points: Most TCR sequences were seen very rarely across donors, but some public TCRs occurred in many. Presence/absence analyses assumed roughly uniform sequencing depth across donors, which may not hold. A later analysis found most CMV-associated TCR beta chains apparently HLA-restricted.

The source is a man younger than 35 in good health and CMV-seronegative. The V call is TRBV4-2, the J call TRBJ2-3, with 8 bases that match TRBD2. The specimen was PBMCs. CDR3 sequence reads: CASSRASGSTDTQYF. In DNA form, the CDR3 reads TGTGCCAGCAGCCGAGCTAGCGGGAGCACAGATACGCAGTATTTT.